This TCR beta chain was documented in a study of T cells after yellow fever vaccination. Findings and caveats of the study: Repertoires sorted by FACS could include abundant clonotypes that are contaminants from the bulk population.

5'RACE template switching added a universal primer site and UMIs to TCR cDNA. TCRdb processed the 5' RACE reads anew with MiXCR; each CDR3 protein has one entry. The data show about 310,000 distinct CDR3 sequences, roughly 3.5% seen once. V was trimmed by 5 bases and J by 3 bases, leaving 8 bases between them. The CDR3 has 13 amino acids. Germline assignment: CDR1 LNHNV and CDR2 YYDKDF (reference sequence). This clonotype was observed at least ten times. Its target is unknown. The sequence was obtained from a young man who received the YFV17D yellow fever vaccine. The sequenced sample was PBMCs, obtained on the day of the yellow fever booster vaccination. This chain links TRBV15 with TRBJ2-4; D is unresolved. CDR3 protein: CATSPPSKNIQYF. The CDR3 DNA reads as TGTGCCACCAGCCCACCTAGCAAAAACATTCAGTACTTC.